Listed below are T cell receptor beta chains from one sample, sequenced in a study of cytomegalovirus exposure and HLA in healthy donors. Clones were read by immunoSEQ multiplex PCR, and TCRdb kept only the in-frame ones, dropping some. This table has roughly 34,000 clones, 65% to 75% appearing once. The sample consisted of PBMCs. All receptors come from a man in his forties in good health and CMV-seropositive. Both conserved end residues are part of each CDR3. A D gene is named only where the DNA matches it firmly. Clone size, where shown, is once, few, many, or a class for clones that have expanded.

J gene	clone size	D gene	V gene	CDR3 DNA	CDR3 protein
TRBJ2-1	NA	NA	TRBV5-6	TGTGCCAGCAGCTTGGCTAGGTTACAGGGCAATGAGCAGTTCTTC	CASSLARLQGNEQFF
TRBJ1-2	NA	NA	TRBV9	TGTGCCAGCAGCGTAGCGGCGGGAACGGCTAACTATGGCTACACCTTC	CASSVAAGTANYGYTF
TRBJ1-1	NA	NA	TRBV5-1	TGCGCCAGCAGCTTGGGACCGGCGGGTGAAGCTTTCTTT	CASSLGPAGEAFF
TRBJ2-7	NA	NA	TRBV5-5	TGTGCCAGCAGCTTCGCACTGGGGGCAGGGTACGAGCAGTACTTC	CASSFALGAGYEQYF
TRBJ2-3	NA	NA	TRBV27	TGTGCCAGCAGTTTAAGTGGGGCAAACACAGATACGCAGTATTTT	CASSLSGANTDTQYF
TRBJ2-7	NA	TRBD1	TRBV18	TGTGCCAGCTCACCCCAGGGGGTTGACTACGAGCAGTACTTC	CASSPQGVDYEQYF
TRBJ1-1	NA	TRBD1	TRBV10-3	TGTGCCACCAGGACAGGGATGAACACTGAAGCTTTCTTT	CATRTGMNTEAFF
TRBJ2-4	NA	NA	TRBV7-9	TGTGCCAGCAGCTTTTTCGGCCAGGGGAAGACCTTTCAGTACTTC	CASSFFGQGKTFQYF
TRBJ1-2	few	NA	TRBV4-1	TGCGCCAGCAGCCAAGCAACCTTGGTCGGGGATGGCTACACCTTC	CASSQATLVGDGYTF
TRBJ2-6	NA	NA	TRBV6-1	TGTGCCAGCAGTGCCCGAACTGGCAGGGGCGGGTCTGGGGCCAACGTCCTGACTTTC	CASSARTGRGGSGANVLTF
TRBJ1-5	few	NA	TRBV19	TGTGCCAGTACCGGCCCAGGTTCTGTGCAGCCCCAGCATTTT	CASTGPGSVQPQHF
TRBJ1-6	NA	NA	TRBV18	TGTGCCAGCTCAACCAAGGGGTCGGAATCACCCCTCCACTTT	CASSTKGSESPLHF
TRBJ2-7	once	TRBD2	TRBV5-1	TGCGCCAGCAGCCTAGCGGGCGAGCAGTACTTC	CASSLAGEQYF
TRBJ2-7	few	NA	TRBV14	TGTGCCAGCAGCCAGGGGCCTGGCGAGCAGTACTTC	CASSQGPGEQYF
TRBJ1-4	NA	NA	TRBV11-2	TGTGCCAGCAGCTTGGGGGGACGCCAGGCGAGAGAAAAACTGTTTTTT	CASSLGGRQAREKLFF
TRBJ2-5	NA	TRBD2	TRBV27	TGTGCCAGCAGTTCCGGACTAGCGGGGGGGATGTACCAAGAGACCCAGTACTTC	CASSSGLAGGMYQETQYF
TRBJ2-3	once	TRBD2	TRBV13	TGTGCCAGCAGCTCCTGGACTAGCGGGGAGGATACGCAGTATTTT	CASSSWTSGEDTQYF
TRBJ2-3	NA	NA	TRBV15	TGTGCCACCAGCAGCCCCGGAGGGGGGGAAGCAGATACGCAGTATTTT	CATSSPGGGEADTQYF
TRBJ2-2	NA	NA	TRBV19	TGTGCCAGTAGTAATACGAACACCGGGGAGCTGTTTTTT	CASSNTNTGELFF
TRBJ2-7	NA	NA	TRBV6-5	TGTGCCAGCAGTTCCCCCCGGGGCTACGAGCAGTACTTC	CASSSPRGYEQYF
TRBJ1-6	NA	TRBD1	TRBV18	TGTGCCAGCCAGGGACAGGGGAATTCACCCCTCCACTTT	CASQGQGNSPLHF
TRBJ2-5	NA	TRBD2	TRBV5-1	TGCGCCAGCAGCCGGAGCGGGGGGTTAGAGACCCAGTACTTC	CASSRSGGLETQYF
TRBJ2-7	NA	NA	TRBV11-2	TGTGCCAGCAGCCTTAGGGGCTACGAGCAGTACTTC	CASSLRGYEQYF
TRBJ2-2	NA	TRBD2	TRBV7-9	TGTGCCAGCGCGTACGGTGGTAGCGGGGGCGTTAACACCGGGGAGCTGTTTTTT	CASAYGGSGGVNTGELFF
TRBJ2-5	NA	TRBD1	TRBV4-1	TGCGCCAGCAGCCAAGAACAGGGGAAGCAAGAGACCCAGTACTTC	CASSQEQGKQETQYF
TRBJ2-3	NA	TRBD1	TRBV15	TGTGCCACCAGCAGACCGTCCGACAGGGGAGATACGCAGTATTTT	CATSRPSDRGDTQYF
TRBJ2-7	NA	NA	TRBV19	TGTGCCAGTAGTATCGTGTTCCCCTACGAGCAGTACTTC	CASSIVFPYEQYF
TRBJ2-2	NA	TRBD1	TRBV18	TGTGCCAGCTCACCACGGACAGGGGGCTCGGACACCGGGGAGCTGTTTTTT	CASSPRTGGSDTGELFF
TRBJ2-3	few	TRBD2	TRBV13	TGTGCCAGCAGCTTAGTAGTCGGGGGGGCCAGCACAGATACGCAGTATTTT	CASSLVVGGASTDTQYF
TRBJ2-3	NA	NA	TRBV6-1	TGTGCCAGCAGTGTATCGCAGTGGACAGACACAGATACGCAGTATTTT	CASSVSQWTDTDTQYF
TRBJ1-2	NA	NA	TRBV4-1	TGCGCCAGCAGCCAAGCCCACAGGATCCTGGGTGGCTACACCTTC	CASSQAHRILGGYTF
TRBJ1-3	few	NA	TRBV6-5	TGTGCCAGCAGGAGTCCCTCTGGAAACACCATATATTTT	CASRSPSGNTIYF
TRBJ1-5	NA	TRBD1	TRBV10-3	TGTGCCATCAGTGAGTCGGGACAGCAGCCCCAGCATTTT	CAISESGQQPQHF
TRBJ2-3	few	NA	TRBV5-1	TGCGCCAGCAGCTTGGCTGTGACAGGCTCCACAGATACGCAGTATTTT	CASSLAVTGSTDTQYF
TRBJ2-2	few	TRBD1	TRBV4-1	TGCGCCAGCAGCCTGACAGGGAATACCGGGGAGCTGTTTTTT	CASSLTGNTGELFF
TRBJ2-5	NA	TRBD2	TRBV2	TGTGCCAGCCGCCTAGCGGGGCGGTGGGAGACCCAGTACTTC	CASRLAGRWETQYF
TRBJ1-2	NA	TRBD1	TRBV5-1	TGCGCCAGCAGCGTCGGGACAGACTATGGCTACACCTTC	CASSVGTDYGYTF
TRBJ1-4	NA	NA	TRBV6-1	TGTGCCAGCAGTCGGGTGACTAATGAAAAACTGTTTTTT	CASSRVTNEKLFF
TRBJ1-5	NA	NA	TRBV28	TGTGCCAGCAGTTTACCCAGGCAAAGGCAGCCCCAGCATTTT	CASSLPRQRQPQHF
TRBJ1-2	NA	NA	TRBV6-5	TGTGCCAGCAGGGAGACAGGCGGTAACTATGGCTACACCTTC	CASRETGGNYGYTF
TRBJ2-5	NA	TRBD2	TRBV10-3	TGTGCCATCAGTGAGCCAGCCAGCGGGGGGGCTCAAGAGACCCAGTACTTC	CAISEPASGGAQETQYF
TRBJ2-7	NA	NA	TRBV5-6	TGTGCCAGCAGCTACCTCCGGGAAGGGGGCTACGAGCAGTACTTC	CASSYLREGGYEQYF
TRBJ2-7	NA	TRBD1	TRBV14	TGTGCCAGCAGCCAAGGTCGACAGGGGGCGCGGGAGCAGTACTTC	CASSQGRQGAREQYF
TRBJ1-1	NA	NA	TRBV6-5	TGTGCCAGCAGTCGCACAGGGAACACTGAAGCTTTCTTT	CASSRTGNTEAFF
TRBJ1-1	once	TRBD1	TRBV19	TGTGCCAGTGAGACAGGGGACGCTGAAGCTTTCTTT	CASETGDAEAFF
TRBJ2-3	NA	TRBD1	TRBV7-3	TGTGCCAGCAAACCGGGACAGGGAACAGATACGCAGTATTTT	CASKPGQGTDTQYF
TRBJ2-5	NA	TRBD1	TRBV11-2	TGTGCCAGCAGCCCAAGGGACAGAGAAGAGACCCAGTACTTC	CASSPRDREETQYF
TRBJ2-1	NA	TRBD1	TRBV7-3	TGTGCCAGCAGCTTAACCTCGGACAGGGTGAGTGAGCAGTTCTTC	CASSLTSDRVSEQFF
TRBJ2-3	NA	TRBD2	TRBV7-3	TGTGCCAGCAAAGGGGGTAGCGGGGTGACAGATACGCAGTATTTT	CASKGGSGVTDTQYF
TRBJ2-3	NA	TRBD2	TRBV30	TGTGCCTGGAACCCAAGACTAGCGGAAGATACGCAGTATTTT	CAWNPRLAEDTQYF
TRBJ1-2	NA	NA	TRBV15	TGTGCCACCAGCAGTGGAGGAATAGGTCACTCGATTAGCTATGGCTACACCTTC	CATSSGGIGHSISYGYTF
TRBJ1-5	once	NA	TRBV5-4	TGTGCCAGCAGCTTGGGGGGGGGACAGCCCCAGCATTTT	CASSLGGGQPQHF
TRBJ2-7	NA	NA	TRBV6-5	TGTGCCAGCACCAAAGGGTTAGGGGGCGAGCAGTACTTC	CASTKGLGGEQYF
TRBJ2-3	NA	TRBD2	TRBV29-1	TGCAGCATCCAACCCCCCCGGGGGGGCCGGGATACGCAGTATTTT	CSIQPPRGGRDTQYF
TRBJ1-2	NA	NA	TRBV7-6	TGTGCCAGCAGCTCTGGGCCCTCACAGGGATCTAACTATGGCTACACCTTC	CASSSGPSQGSNYGYTF
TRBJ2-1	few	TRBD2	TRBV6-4	TGTGCCAGCAGTAAAACTAGCGGGGGGGTAAATGAGCAGTTCTTC	CASSKTSGGVNEQFF
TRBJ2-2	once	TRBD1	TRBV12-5	TGTGCTAGTGGTTTGCCACAGGGGGCGGACGCCGGGGAGCTGTTTTTT	CASGLPQGADAGELFF
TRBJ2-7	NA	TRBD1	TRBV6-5	TGTGCCAGCAGAACTGGGACAGGCATGTACTTC	CASRTGTGMYF
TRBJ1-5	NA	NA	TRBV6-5	TGTGCCAGCAGTTACTCGAGGGTTCAGCCCCAGCATTTT	CASSYSRVQPQHF